This T cell receptor (beta chain) was captured in a study of shared clonotypes between healthy human individuals. General study points: Among donors, sharing of clonotypes was expected to be affected by sequencing depth. Roughly 5% was the fraction of naive CD4 clonotypes found shared across four donors.

Only in-frame clones appear in the TCRdb table, and some are missing; sequencing was by immunoSEQ multiplex PCR. The table lists 800,000 to 950,000 clones, about 96% of them singletons, with about 0.22% in the top ten. CDR3 length equals 19 residues. V dropped 4 bases and J dropped 0; count of bases not matched to a gene: 7. Germline CDR1 and CDR2: SEHNR and FQNEAQ (reference sequence). CD45RO-negative, CCR7-selected cells formed the naive CD8 fraction, which excluded terminally differentiated effector memory CD45RA+ cells. With regard to this clone: Its antigen is not identified.

This sequence originates from a man aged 25-45 years in good health. Sequencing was performed on naive CD8+ T cells sorted from blood. The chain joins TRBV7-9 to TRBJ2-2, with 14 bases aligning to TRBD2. Written as DNA, the CDR3 is TGTGCCAGCAGCTCGCGGACTAGCGGGAGGTACGCGAACACCGGGGAGCTGTTTTTT. Translation: CASSSRTSGRYANTGELFF.